This TCR beta chain was recorded in a study of blood T cell repertoires in COVID-19. Across the study: Sites in the United States, Italy and Spain provided acute and convalescent COVID-19 samples.

Trimming removed 5 bases from V and 5 bases from J; junction bases left unmatched: 7. The CDR3 covers 14 residues. Per the germline V gene, CDR1 is SNHLY and CDR2 is FYNNEI. As processed by the authors: Reference gene primers were amplified, and this amplification served to estimate nucleated cell counts. TCRdb's copy holds only in-frame clones and misses some; the assay was immunoSEQ multiplex PCR. The V and J calls and clone size are taken from that table; D and trimming were inferred from the DNA. Of about 230,000 clones in the sample, over 65% were seen once. The chain links TRBV2 to TRBJ2-5, with TRBD2 matching over 8 bases. Sequenced input: peripheral blood. The clonotype comes from a woman in her seventies with active or convalescent COVID-19. The CDR3 nucleotides read TGTGCCAGCAGTAGCGGGAGAAGGGGGGAGACCCAGTACTTC. Translated, it gives CASSSGRRGETQYF.